Below are 13 T cell receptor beta chains sequenced from a single sample in a study of CD8 T cells in ankylosing spondylitis. One entry per CDR3 protein results from TCRdb running MiXCR on the 5' RACE reads. This sample has tens of thousands of distinct CDR3 sequences; around 2.9% occur once, and the top ten carry approximately 4.5%. The sample comprised blood, either unsorted or a sorted T cell fraction (not recorded which). These receptors originate from a male donor with ankylosing spondylitis or in good health (not recorded which).

At least ten counts were recorded for this clonotype. V is TRBV9 and J is TRBJ2-7; tentatively, D is TRBD2 (6 bases). This CDR3 region has 16 residues. Germline CDR1 and CDR2: SGDLS and YYNGEE. With 0 bases removed from V and 2 bases from J, the gap between germline ends came to 15 bases. CDR3 loop: CASSVGPRDQTYEQYF. CDR3 nucleotide sequence: TGTGCCAGCAGCGTAGGACCGCGGGACCAGACCTACGAGCAGTACTTC.

This clonotype was seen many times. The rearrangement links TRBV9 to TRBJ2-2; TRBD2 is a possible D gene (6 bases). Trimming left V 2 bases short and J 4 bases short, with 6 bases between. This CDR3 has 13 amino acids. In germline, CDR1 is SGDLS, CDR2 YYNGEE. In nucleotides, the CDR3 is TGTGCCAGCAGCGTTAGCGGCACCGGGGAGCTGTTTTTT. This codes for CASSVSGTGELFF.

This clonotype was seen repeatedly, ten times or more. The chain has TRBV9 and TRBJ2-1; 8 bases align to TRBD2. Losses at the gene ends were 1 base for V and 5 bases for J; bases not matched to a gene: 5. The CDR3 spans 15 residues. Germline values: CDR1 SGDLS, CDR2 YYNGEE. The CDR3 nucleotides are TGTGCCAGCAGCGTATTAGGGACTAGGAACAATGAGCAGTTCTTC. Translation: CASSVLGTRNNEQFF.

This clonotype was seen repeatedly, ten times or more. The chain joins TRBV9 to TRBJ2-5; D not certain. Germline-derived CDR1 and CDR2 are SGDLS and YYNGEE. The CDR3 is 13 residues long. V was cut by 3 bases and J by 4 bases, with 10 bases left in between. As DNA, the CDR3 is TGTGCCAGCAGCGCCCGAACCCGAGAGACCCAGTACTTC. It specifies CASSARTRETQYF.

Ten or more counts support this clonotype. The chain links TRBV9 to TRBJ1-2; D possibly corresponds to TRBD1 (5 bases). V was clipped by 0 bases and J by 7 bases, with 13 bases between them. Germline V lookup: CDR1 SGDLS, CDR2 YYNGEE. This CDR3 has 14 amino acids. The CDR3 here is CASSVEGESGGYTF. The CDR3 DNA follows: TGTGCCAGCAGCGTAGAAGGGGAGTCTGGTGGCTACACCTTC.

This clonotype was recorded many times. The CDR3 sequence: CASSGQGGEQYF. The CDR3 DNA reads as TGTGCCAGCAGTGGACAGGGTGGCGAGCAGTACTTC. This chain links TRBV9 with TRBJ2-7; 8 nucleotides match TRBD1. Trimming took 5 bases from V and 6 from J; bases not matched to a gene: 4. Per germline, CDR1 SGDLS and CDR2 YYNGEE. The CDR3 covers 12 residues.

This clonotype occurred many times. The chain employs TRBV9 and TRBJ2-3; 9 bases fit TRBD2. Germline V gene lookup returns CDR1 SGDLS and CDR2 YYNGEE. The CDR3 has 15 residues. Germline trimming cut 3 bases from V and 6 bases from J; bases unmatched to any gene: 8. CDR3 in amino acids: CASSARSGRGDTQYF. CDR3 coding DNA: TGTGCCAGCAGCGCCCGTAGCGGGAGAGGGGATACGCAGTATTTT. Drawing the rest from reference TRBV9 and TRBJ2-3, the complete variable domain is DSGVTQTPKHLITATGQRVTLRCSPRSGDLSVYWYQQSLDQGLQFLIQYYNGEERAKGNILERFSAQQFPDLHSELNLSSLELGDSALYFCASSARSGRGDTQYFGPGTRLTVL.

Ten or more counts support this clonotype. The V call is TRBV9, the J call TRBJ2-1; D not certain. The CDR3 length is 14 residues. Germline values: CDR1 SGDLS, CDR2 YYNGEE. With 1 base removed from V and 5 bases from J, the gap between germline ends came to 10 bases. In nucleotides, the CDR3 is TGTGCCAGCAGCGTAAGAGGCGCAAACAATGAGCAGTTCTTC. Residues: CASSVRGANNEQFF. Full variable domain (remainder filled in from reference TRBV9 and TRBJ2-1): DSGVTQTPKHLITATGQRVTLRCSPRSGDLSVYWYQQSLDQGLQFLIQYYNGEERAKGNILERFSAQQFPDLHSELNLSSLELGDSALYFCASSVRGANNEQFFGPGTRLTVL.

This clonotype was seen repeatedly, ten times or more. The V and J genes are TRBV9 and TRBJ1-2; perhaps TRBD1 as D (6 bases). The CDR3 loop spans 14 amino acids. The germline gives CDR1 SGDLS, CDR2 YYNGEE. The V gene lost 4 bases and the J gene lost 7 bases, with 17 bases spanning the gap. The CDR3 sequence is CASSPWTADSGYTF. CDR3 DNA sequence: TGTGCCAGCAGCCCCTGGACAGCCGACAGTGGCTACACCTTC.

This clonotype was detected many times. DNA of the CDR3: TGTGCCAGCAGCGTAGCTACTCGGGGTTCCCCCGGGGAGCTGTTTTTT. Translating gives CASSVATRGSPGELFF. The V call is TRBV9, the J call TRBJ2-2, with D possibly TRBD2 on 5 matching bases. Germline loops: CDR1 SGDLS, CDR2 YYNGEE. Trimming removed 0 bases at V and 6 bases at J, with 15 bases between. This CDR3 is built from 16 residues.

At least ten counts were recorded for this clonotype. The chain employs TRBV9 and TRBJ1-4, with D possibly being TRBD1 (5 bases). The germline CDR1 and CDR2 sequences are SGDLS and YYNGEE. This CDR3 is built from 14 residues. V lost 5 bases and J 1 base, leaving 9 bases between the germline ends. DNA for the CDR3: TGTGCCAGCAGGGCAGGGCTAACTAATGAAAAACTGTTTTTT. As protein: CASRAGLTNEKLFF.

This clonotype was detected many times. V usage is TRBV9 and J usage is TRBJ1-2; TRBD1 aligns across 8 bases. The CDR3 sequence is 13 residues long. CDR1 is SGDLS, CDR2 YYNGEE, per germline. J gave up 6 bases and V 4 bases, and 5 bases lay outside the gene matches. The CDR3 spells CASSIRTGNGYTF. The CDR3 DNA reads TGTGCCAGCAGCATAAGGACAGGGAATGGCTACACCTTC.

The sample holds many counts of this clonotype. The genes are TRBV9 and TRBJ1-6; D is possibly TRBD1 (5 bases). The CDR3 contains 15 residues. Trimming left V 4 bases short and J 0 bases short, with 8 bases between. Germline V gives CDR1 SGDLS, CDR2 YYNGEE. The CDR3 sequence: CASSTGGSYNSPLHF. The CDR3 DNA sequence: TGTGCCAGCAGCACCGGGGGCTCCTATAATTCACCCCTCCACTTT. Complete variable domain (other parts from reference TRBV9 and TRBJ1-6): DSGVTQTPKHLITATGQRVTLRCSPRSGDLSVYWYQQSLDQGLQFLIQYYNGEERAKGNILERFSAQQFPDLHSELNLSSLELGDSALYFCASSTGGSYNSPLHFGNGTRLTVT.